Listed below are T cell receptor beta chains from one sample, sequenced in a study of cytomegalovirus exposure and HLA in healthy donors. TCRdb's copy holds only in-frame clones and misses some; the assay was immunoSEQ multiplex PCR. The sample yields some 200,000 clones, around 89% seen once. Sample: PBMCs. Source of these receptors: a woman younger than 30 in good health and CMV-seronegative. Both conserved end residues are part of each CDR3. D genes are given only for firm matches. Rows give clone size only sometimes, using once, few, many, or a class for an expanded clone.

V: TRBV10-2; J: TRBJ1-5; length: 14; size: NA; D: NA; DNA: TGCGCCAGCAGGCTACAGGGTTCGGCGGGGCCCCAGCATTTT; CDR3: CASRLQGSAGPQHF
V: TRBV4-3; J: TRBJ2-6; length: 18; size: NA; D: TRBD1; DNA: TGCGCCAGCAGCCAAGATTGGGCCAGGGGGACTGGGGCCAACGTCCTGACTTTC; CDR3: CASSQDWARGTGANVLTF
V: TRBV9; J: TRBJ1-4; length: 12; size: once; D: NA; DNA: TGTGCCAGCAGCGCGGGGATGGAAAAACTGTTTTTT; CDR3: CASSAGMEKLFF
V: TRBV30; J: TRBJ2-5; length: 13; size: NA; D: NA; DNA: TGTGCCTGGAGTTTGGAGAGCCAAGAGACCCAGTACTTC; CDR3: CAWSLESQETQYF
V: TRBV11-2; J: TRBJ2-1; length: 11; size: NA; D: TRBD2; DNA: TGTGCCAGCAGCTTATCTGGCGGGGGTTTCTTC; CDR3: CASSLSGGGFF
V: TRBV2; J: TRBJ2-7; length: 14; size: NA; D: TRBD2; DNA: TGTGCCAGCAGTGTTGAGCGGGGTCCCTACGAGCAGTACTTC; CDR3: CASSVERGPYEQYF
V: TRBV5-1; J: TRBJ1-1; length: 14; size: NA; D: NA; DNA: TGCGCCAGCAGGGTGGCGGGGGCGAAAACTGAAGCTTTCTTT; CDR3: CASRVAGAKTEAFF
V: TRBV7-9; J: TRBJ2-5; length: 14; size: NA; D: NA; DNA: TGTGCCAGCACCTCCGCAGGGTCCTGGGAGACCCAGTACTTC; CDR3: CASTSAGSWETQYF
V: TRBV2; J: TRBJ2-7; length: 14; size: NA; D: NA; DNA: TGTGCCAGCAGTGAAGAACGGACAGATGGCGAGCAGTACTTC; CDR3: CASSEERTDGEQYF
V: TRBV5-6; J: TRBJ1-3; length: 16; size: NA; D: NA; DNA: TGTGCCAGCAGCTTGGTTGACAGGACCTCTGGAAACACCATATATTTT; CDR3: CASSLVDRTSGNTIYF
V: TRBV6-1; J: TRBJ2-1; length: 12; size: NA; D: NA; DNA: TGTGCCAGCAGTGAGGAGGGCAATGAGCAGTTCTTC; CDR3: CASSEEGNEQFF
V: TRBV2; J: TRBJ1-2; length: 14; size: NA; D: NA; DNA: TGTGCCAGCAGTGAAGGGACACGTAACTATGGCTACACCTTC; CDR3: CASSEGTRNYGYTF
V: TRBV5-1; J: TRBJ1-1; length: 16; size: few; D: NA; DNA: TGCGCCAGCAGCTTGACACCAGGGGCAGGGAACACTGAAGCTTTCTTT; CDR3: CASSLTPGAGNTEAFF
V: TRBV4-3; J: TRBJ2-7; length: 16; size: NA; D: NA; DNA: TGCGCCAGCAGCCAATTTGGTCCGAAACCCTTCGGCGAGCAGTACTTC; CDR3: CASSQFGPKPFGEQYF
V: TRBV7-2; J: TRBJ1-2; length: 15; size: NA; D: TRBD1; DNA: TGTGCCAGCAGCCTCCGGGACAGGGGGACCTATGGCTATACCTTC; CDR3: CASSLRDRGTYGYTF
V: TRBV9; J: TRBJ1-2; length: 16; size: once; D: TRBD1; DNA: TGTGCCAGCAGCGGTGGGGACAGGGGAAGGACCTATGGCTACACCTTC; CDR3: CASSGGDRGRTYGYTF
V: TRBV5-4; J: TRBJ1-4; length: 14; size: NA; D: NA; DNA: TGTGCCAGCAGCTTTGGGCAGCAGCGGGAAAAACTGTTTTTT; CDR3: CASSFGQQREKLFF
V: TRBV4-3; J: TRBJ2-7; length: 13; size: few; D: NA; DNA: TGCGCCAGCAGCCAAGAAACTAGCTACGAGCAGTACTTC; CDR3: CASSQETSYEQYF
V: TRBV4-2; J: TRBJ2-7; length: 15; size: NA; D: NA; DNA: TGTGCCAGCAGCCAAGATCGGTGGCAGGGCGACGAGCAGTACTTC; CDR3: CASSQDRWQGDEQYF
V: TRBV5-1; J: TRBJ1-4; length: 16; size: many; D: TRBD1; DNA: TGCGCCAGCAGCTGGACAGGGGGCGCAACTAATGAAAAACTGTTTTTT; CDR3: CASSWTGGATNEKLFF
V: TRBV7-9; J: TRBJ1-6; length: 14; size: NA; D: TRBD1; DNA: TGTGCCAGCAGCTCTACAGGGGAAAGTTCACCCCTCCACTTT; CDR3: CASSSTGESSPLHF
V: TRBV2; J: TRBJ2-5; length: 13; size: NA; D: NA; DNA: TGTGCCAGCAGTGAGGACAGAAGGGAGACCCAGTACTTC; CDR3: CASSEDRRETQYF
V: TRBV5-5; J: TRBJ2-1; length: 14; size: NA; D: NA; DNA: TGTGCCAGCAGCTTGATTGGAGGCATCCTTGAGCAGTTCTTC; CDR3: CASSLIGGILEQFF
V: TRBV18; J: TRBJ2-5; length: 14; size: once; D: TRBD2; DNA: TGTGCCAGCTCACCTAGAAGCGGGGGCGAGACCCAGTACTTC; CDR3: CASSPRSGGETQYF
V: TRBV2; J: TRBJ2-7; length: 13; size: NA; D: NA; DNA: TGTGCCAGCAGGCCAGTTCGCTCCTACGAGCAGTACTTC; CDR3: CASRPVRSYEQYF
V: TRBV9; J: TRBJ1-3; length: 15; size: NA; D: TRBD1; DNA: TGTGCCAGCAGCGGACGTGTGGACAGGGGAAACACCATATATTTT; CDR3: CASSGRVDRGNTIYF
V: TRBV4-1; J: TRBJ2-2; length: 20; size: NA; D: NA; DNA: TGCGCCAGCAGCCACATGTTTGGGGGGGCGCCGCGAACGAACACCGGGGAGCTGTTTTTT; CDR3: CASSHMFGGAPRTNTGELFF
V: TRBV7-2; J: TRBJ2-4; length: 16; size: once; D: NA; DNA: TGTGCCAGCAGCTTAGCTGGGACAAAGGGCAAAAACATTCAGTACTTC; CDR3: CASSLAGTKGKNIQYF
V: TRBV7-2; J: TRBJ2-5; length: 17; size: NA; D: TRBD1; DNA: TGTGCCAGCAGCTCGGGGCGTCGCGGGACAGGGCAAGAGACCCAGTACTTC; CDR3: CASSSGRRGTGQETQYF
V: TRBV5-5; J: TRBJ1-2; length: 16; size: NA; D: TRBD1; DNA: TGTGCCAGCAGCCGCCCAGGACAGGGGTTGAGCTATGGCTACACCTTC; CDR3: CASSRPGQGLSYGYTF
V: TRBV5-6; J: TRBJ2-2; length: 13; size: NA; D: NA; DNA: TGTGCCAGCAGCTTCGGGGTCCCCGGGGAGCTGTTTTTT; CDR3: CASSFGVPGELFF
V: TRBV27; J: TRBJ1-1; length: 15; size: NA; D: NA; DNA: TGTGCCAGCAGTTTTGGGGGGGCCCTGAACACTGAAGCTTTCTTT; CDR3: CASSFGGALNTEAFF
V: TRBV28; J: TRBJ2-4; length: 13; size: NA; D: NA; DNA: TGTGCCATTCAAGCGGGTAATAAAAACATTCAGTACTTC; CDR3: CAIQAGNKNIQYF
V: TRBV18; J: TRBJ2-3; length: 16; size: NA; D: NA; DNA: TGTGCCAGCTCACCACCGTTTTCAGGGAGCACAGATACGCAGTATTTT; CDR3: CASSPPFSGSTDTQYF
V: TRBV21-1; J: TRBJ1-1; length: 15; size: few; D: NA; DNA: TGTGCCAGCAGCAACGGACAGGGTCGGAACACTGAAGCTTTCTTT; CDR3: CASSNGQGRNTEAFF
V: TRBV6-1; J: TRBJ1-5; length: 14; size: once; D: NA; DNA: TGTGCCAGCAGCGGACAGCTTAGCAATCAGCCCCAGCATTTT; CDR3: CASSGQLSNQPQHF
V: TRBV18; J: TRBJ2-1; length: 20; size: few; D: TRBD2; DNA: TGTGCCAGCTCACCTAGGGCCATTCAGGCAACCAGCGGGAGGATTAATGAGCAGTTCTTC; CDR3: CASSPRAIQATSGRINEQFF
V: TRBV25-1; J: TRBJ1-2; length: 14; size: NA; D: NA; DNA: TGTGCCAGCAGCCAATCCTACAGATACTATGGCTACACCTTC; CDR3: CASSQSYRYYGYTF
V: TRBV5-5; J: TRBJ2-7; length: 16; size: NA; D: TRBD2; DNA: TGTGCCAGCGGGGGCCCGGGACTAGCATTTATGTACGAGCAGTACTTC; CDR3: CASGGPGLAFMYEQYF
V: TRBV15; J: TRBJ1-4; length: 13; size: few; D: NA; DNA: TGTGCCACCAGCACGGCCGGGACTTTGGGACTGTTTTTT; CDR3: CATSTAGTLGLFF
V: TRBV4-2; J: TRBJ2-3; length: 15; size: NA; D: TRBD2; DNA: TGTGCCAGCAGCCAACTAGCGGGAGAGACAGATACGCAGTATTTT; CDR3: CASSQLAGETDTQYF
V: TRBV5-5; J: TRBJ1-2; length: 14; size: NA; D: NA; DNA: TGTGCCAGCAGCTTGGCCTATTCTAACTATGGCTACACCTTC; CDR3: CASSLAYSNYGYTF
V: TRBV7-9; J: TRBJ2-6; length: 18; size: NA; D: TRBD2; DNA: TGTGCCAGCAGCTTAGCGGGTAGCGGGAGCTCTGGGGCCAACGTCCTGACTTTC; CDR3: CASSLAGSGSSGANVLTF
V: TRBV6-1; J: TRBJ2-7; length: 13; size: few; D: NA; DNA: TGTGCCAGCAGTGAAGGCTGGGCCGGCGAGCAGTACTTC; CDR3: CASSEGWAGEQYF
V: TRBV9; J: TRBJ1-6; length: 16; size: NA; D: NA; DNA: TGTGCCAGCAGCGCCCCACCAGGGGTATATAATTCACCCCTCCACTTT; CDR3: CASSAPPGVYNSPLHF